The 2 T cell receptor beta chains in this list originate from one sample, sequenced in a study of T cell repertoires in cytomegalovirus infection. Each CDR3 protein is one row after TCRdb ran MiXCR on the reads. The sample contains roughly 500,000 distinct CDR3 sequences, roughly 43% of which appear only once. Which antigens these TCRs recognize remains unknown. The input for sequencing was cultured PBMCs, taken from culture after CMV antigen stimulation. All receptors come from a human donor in good health (CMV status not recorded). Some clones in this sample may be carry-over from other donors' samples.

This clonotype appeared a few times. The gene calls are TRBV6-2 or TRBV6-3 and TRBJ1-5; possibly TRBD1 for D (5 bases). With 0 bases removed from V and 11 bases from J, the gap between germline ends came to 11 bases. Germline values: CDR1 MNHEY, CDR2 SVGEGT. The CDR3 loop spans 13 amino acids. The CDR3 reads CASSYSRGTAQHF. Here the CDR3 DNA reads TGTGCCAGCAGTTACTCGAGGGGCACGGCCCAGCATTTT.

The rearrangement links TRBV12-3 or TRBV12-4 to TRBJ2-3; D gene unclear. The CDR3 runs to 14 residues. V dropped 6 bases and J dropped 14 bases, with 24 bases sitting between them. DNA for the CDR3: TGTGCCAGCAGCCTTACTATTGGTCCCCAACCGGGGTATTTT. Residues: CASSLTIGPQPGYF.